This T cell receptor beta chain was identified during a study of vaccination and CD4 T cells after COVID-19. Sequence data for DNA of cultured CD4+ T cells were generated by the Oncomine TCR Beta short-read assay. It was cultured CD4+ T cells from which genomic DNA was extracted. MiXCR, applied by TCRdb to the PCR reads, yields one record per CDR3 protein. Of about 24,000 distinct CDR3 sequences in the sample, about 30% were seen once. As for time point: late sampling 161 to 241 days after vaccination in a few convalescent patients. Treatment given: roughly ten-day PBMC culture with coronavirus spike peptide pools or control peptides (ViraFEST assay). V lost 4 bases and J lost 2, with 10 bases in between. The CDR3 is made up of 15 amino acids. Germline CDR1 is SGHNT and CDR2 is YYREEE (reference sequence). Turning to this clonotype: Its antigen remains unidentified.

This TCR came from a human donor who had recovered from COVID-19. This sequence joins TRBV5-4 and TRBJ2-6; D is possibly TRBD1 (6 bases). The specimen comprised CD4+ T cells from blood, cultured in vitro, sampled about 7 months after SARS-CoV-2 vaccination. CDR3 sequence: CASSLPGAGANVLTF. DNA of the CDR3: TGTGCCAGCAGCCTCCCAGGGGCTGGGGCCAACGTCCTGACTTTC.